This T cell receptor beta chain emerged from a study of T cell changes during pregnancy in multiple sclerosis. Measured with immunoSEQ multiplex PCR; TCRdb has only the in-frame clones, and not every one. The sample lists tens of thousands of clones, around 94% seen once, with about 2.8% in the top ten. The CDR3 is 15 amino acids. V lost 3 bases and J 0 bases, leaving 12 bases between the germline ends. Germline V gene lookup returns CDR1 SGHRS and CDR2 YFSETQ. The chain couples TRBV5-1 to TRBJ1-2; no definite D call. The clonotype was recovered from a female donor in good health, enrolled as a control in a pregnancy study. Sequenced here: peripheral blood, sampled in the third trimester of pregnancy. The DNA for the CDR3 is TGCGCCAGCAGCTCCGCGGTGGGTGCTAACTATGGCTACACCTTC. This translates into CASSSAVGANYGYTF.